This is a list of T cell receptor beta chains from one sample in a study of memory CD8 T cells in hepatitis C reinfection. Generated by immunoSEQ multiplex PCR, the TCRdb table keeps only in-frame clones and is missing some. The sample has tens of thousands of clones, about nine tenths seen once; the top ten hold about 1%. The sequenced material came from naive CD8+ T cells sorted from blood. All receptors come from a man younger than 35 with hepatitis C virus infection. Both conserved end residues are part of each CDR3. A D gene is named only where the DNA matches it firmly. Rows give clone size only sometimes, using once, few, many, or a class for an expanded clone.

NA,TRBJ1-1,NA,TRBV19,CASQGFGTEAFF,TGTGCCAGCCAGGGGTTCGGCACTGAAGCTTTCTTT
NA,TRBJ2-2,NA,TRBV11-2,CASSWTAGGGPGELFF,TGTGCCAGCAGCTGGACCGCAGGGGGAGGACCCGGGGAGCTGTTTTTT
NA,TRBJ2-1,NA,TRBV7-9,CASSPVGEGTSYNEQFF,TGTGCCAGCAGCCCTGTGGGGGAGGGGACATCCTACAATGAGCAGTTCTTC
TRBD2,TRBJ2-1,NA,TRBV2,CANLRTSGSRSYNEQFF,TGTGCCAACCTGAGAACTAGCGGGAGCCGTTCCTACAATGAGCAGTTCTTC
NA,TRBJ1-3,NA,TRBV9,CASSVGGRADTIYF,TGTGCCAGCAGCGTAGGCGGCAGGGCGGACACCATATATTTT
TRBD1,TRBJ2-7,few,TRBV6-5,CASSYSTQGDEQYF,TGTGCCAGCAGTTATTCCACACAGGGGGACGAGCAGTACTTC
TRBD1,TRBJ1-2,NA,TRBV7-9,CASSSAAGQGDYGYTF,TGTGCCAGCAGCTCCGCGGCCGGACAGGGGGACTATGGCTACACCTTC
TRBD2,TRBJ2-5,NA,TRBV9,CASSVGAGGPRETQYF,TGTGCCAGCAGCGTAGGGGCGGGGGGGCCCCGGGAGACCCAGTACTTC
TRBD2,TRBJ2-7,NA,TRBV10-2,CASSGTGRERSYEQYF,TGCGCCAGCAGTGGGACGGGGCGGGAGAGGTCCTACGAGCAGTACTTC
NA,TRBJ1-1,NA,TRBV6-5,CASSTGSEAFF,TGTGCCAGCAGTACAGGGAGTGAAGCTTTCTTT
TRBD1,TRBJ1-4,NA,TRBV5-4,CASSYTGDEEKLFF,TGTGCCAGCAGCTACACAGGGGACGAAGAAAAACTGTTTTTT
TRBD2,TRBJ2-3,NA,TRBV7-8,CASSSLAGGIDTQYF,TGTGCCAGCAGCTCACTAGCGGGGGGGATAGATACGCAGTATTTT
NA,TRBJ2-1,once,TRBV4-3,CASSQGRGARANNEQFF,TGCGCCAGCAGCCAGGGCCGGGGGGCTCGAGCTAACAATGAGCAGTTCTTC
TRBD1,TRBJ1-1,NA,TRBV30,CAWSVPDRGAFF,TGTGCCTGGAGTGTACCGGACAGGGGGGCTTTCTTT
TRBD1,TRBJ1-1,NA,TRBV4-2,CASSQDSRQGALAFF,TGTGCCAGCAGCCAAGATTCCCGACAGGGGGCGTTGGCTTTCTTT
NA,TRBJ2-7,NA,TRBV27,CASSFSVKRGYEQYF,TGTGCCAGCAGTTTTTCCGTTAAGCGCGGCTACGAGCAGTACTTC
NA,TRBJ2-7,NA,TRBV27,CASSHRRDATYEQYF,TGTGCCAGCAGCCACAGGCGGGACGCAACCTACGAGCAGTACTTC
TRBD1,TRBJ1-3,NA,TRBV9,CASSPGDRAGNTIYF,TGTGCCAGCAGCCCTGGTGACAGGGCTGGAAACACCATATATTTT
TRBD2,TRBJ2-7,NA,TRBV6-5,CASSFSTSGIHEQYF,TGTGCCAGCAGTTTCTCGACTAGCGGGATCCACGAGCAGTACTTC
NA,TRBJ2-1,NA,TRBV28,CASSLTRTEFNEQFF,TGTGCCAGCAGCCTAACTAGGACAGAGTTCAATGAGCAGTTCTTC
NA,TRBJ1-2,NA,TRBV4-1,CASSLQGGQGYGYTF,TGCGCCAGCAGCCTCCAAGGTGGTCAGGGCTATGGCTACACCTTC
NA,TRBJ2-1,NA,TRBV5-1,CASSGAGANYEQFF,TGCGCCAGCAGTGGGGCAGGGGCAAATTATGAGCAGTTCTTC
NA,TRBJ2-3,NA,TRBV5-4,CASSDEEGGTDTQYF,TGTGCCAGCAGCGACGAAGAGGGTGGCACAGATACGCAGTATTTT
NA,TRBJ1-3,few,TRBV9,CASSAPREAREPGNTIYF,TGTGCCAGCAGCGCCCCCCGGGAAGCAAGGGAGCCTGGAAACACCATATATTTT
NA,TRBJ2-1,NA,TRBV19,CASMEGSYNEQFF,TGTGCCAGTATGGAGGGGTCCTACAATGAGCAGTTCTTC
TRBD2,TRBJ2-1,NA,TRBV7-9,CASSLLGGSANEQFF,TGTGCCAGCAGCTTACTCGGCGGGAGTGCGAATGAGCAGTTCTTC
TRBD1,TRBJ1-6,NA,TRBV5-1,CASSLDPQGALSPLHF,TGCGCCAGCAGCTTGGATCCTCAGGGGGCATTGTCACCCCTCCACTTT
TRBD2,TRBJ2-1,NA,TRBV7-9,CASSIGTSHNEQFF,TGTGCCAGCAGCATCGGGACTAGTCACAATGAGCAGTTCTTC
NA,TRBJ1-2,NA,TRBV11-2,CASSSLQDGYTF,TGTGCCAGCAGCTCGCTACAGGATGGCTACACCTTC
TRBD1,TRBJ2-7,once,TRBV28,CASSPRTGHYEQYF,TGTGCCAGCAGTCCGAGGACAGGTCACTACGAGCAGTACTTC
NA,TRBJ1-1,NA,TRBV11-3,CASSLTPGTEAFF,TGTGCCAGCAGCCTTACCCCGGGGACTGAAGCTTTCTTT
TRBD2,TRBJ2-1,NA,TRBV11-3,CASSPRGGTSRDNEQFF,TGTGCCAGCAGCCCGCGGGGGGGGACTAGCCGGGACAATGAGCAGTTCTTC
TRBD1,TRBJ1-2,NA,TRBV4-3,CASSQVWGTGNRGYTF,TGCGCCAGCAGCCAAGTCTGGGGGACAGGGAATCGGGGCTACACCTTC
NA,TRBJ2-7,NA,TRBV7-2,CASSSGPAEGYEQYF,TGTGCCAGCAGCTCCGGCCCAGCGGAGGGGTACGAGCAGTACTTC
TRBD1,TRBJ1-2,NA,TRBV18,CASSPPAPGGYGYTF,TGTGCCAGCTCACCACCTGCTCCAGGGGGCTATGGCTACACCTTC
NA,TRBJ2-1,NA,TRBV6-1,CASSELATYNEQFF,TGTGCCAGCAGTGAACTAGCGACCTACAATGAGCAGTTCTTC
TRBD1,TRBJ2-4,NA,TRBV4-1,CASSHQGASKNIQYF,TGCGCCAGCAGCCACCAGGGGGCATCCAAAAACATTCAGTACTTC
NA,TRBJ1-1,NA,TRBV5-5,CASSLLAQGWNTGTEAFF,TGTGCCAGCAGCTTATTAGCACAGGGCTGGAACACAGGCACTGAAGCTTTCTTT
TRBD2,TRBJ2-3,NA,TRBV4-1,CASSPLAGITDTQYF,TGCGCCAGCAGCCCGCTAGCGGGAATCACAGATACGCAGTATTTT
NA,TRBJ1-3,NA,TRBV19,CASNEGGSGNTIYF,TGTGCCAGTAACGAAGGGGGTTCCGGAAACACCATATATTTT
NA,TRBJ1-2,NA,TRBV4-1,CASSQDQTNYGYTF,TGCGCCAGCAGCCAAGATCAGACTAACTATGGCTACACCTTC
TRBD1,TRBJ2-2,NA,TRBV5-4,CASRTSVGQGDTGELFF,TGTGCCAGCAGAACATCCGTGGGACAGGGGGACACCGGGGAGCTGTTTTTT